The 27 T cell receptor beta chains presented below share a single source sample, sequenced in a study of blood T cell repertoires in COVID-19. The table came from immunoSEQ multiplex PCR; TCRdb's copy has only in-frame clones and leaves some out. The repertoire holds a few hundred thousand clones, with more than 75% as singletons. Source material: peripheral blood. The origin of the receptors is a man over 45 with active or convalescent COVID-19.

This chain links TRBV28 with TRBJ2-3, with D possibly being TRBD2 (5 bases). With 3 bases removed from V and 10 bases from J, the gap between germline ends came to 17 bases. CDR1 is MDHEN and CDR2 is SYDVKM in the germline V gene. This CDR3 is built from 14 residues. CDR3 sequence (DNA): TGTGCCAGCAGTTTGTTTCATGAGGGCCTCTCGCAGTATTTT. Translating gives CASSLFHEGLSQYF.

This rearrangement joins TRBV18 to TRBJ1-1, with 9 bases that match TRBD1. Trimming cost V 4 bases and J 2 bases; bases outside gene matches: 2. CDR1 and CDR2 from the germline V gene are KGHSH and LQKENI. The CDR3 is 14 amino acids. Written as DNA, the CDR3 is TGTGCCAGCTCACTTACAGGGGGCAACACTGAAGCTTTCTTT. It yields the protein CASSLTGGNTEAFF.

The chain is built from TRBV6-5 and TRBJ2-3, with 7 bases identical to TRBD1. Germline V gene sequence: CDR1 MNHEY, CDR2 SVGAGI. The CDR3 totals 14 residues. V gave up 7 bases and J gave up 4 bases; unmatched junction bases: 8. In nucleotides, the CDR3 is TGTGCCAGCACCGACAGGGCAGTTCCAGATACGCAGTATTTT. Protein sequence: CASTDRAVPDTQYF.

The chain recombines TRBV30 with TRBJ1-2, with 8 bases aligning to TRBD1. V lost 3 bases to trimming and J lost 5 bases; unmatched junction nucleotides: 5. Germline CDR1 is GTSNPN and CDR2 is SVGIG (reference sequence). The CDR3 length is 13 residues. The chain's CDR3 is CAWRDRVLYGYTF. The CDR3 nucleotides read TGTGCCTGGAGGGACAGGGTCTTATATGGCTACACCTTC.

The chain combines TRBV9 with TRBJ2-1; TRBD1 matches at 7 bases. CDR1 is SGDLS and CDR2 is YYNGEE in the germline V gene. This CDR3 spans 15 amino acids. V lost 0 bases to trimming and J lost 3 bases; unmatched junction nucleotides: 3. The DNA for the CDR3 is TGTGCCAGCAGCGTAGCGGCAGGGGGCTACAATGAGCAGTTCTTC. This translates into CASSVAAGGYNEQFF.

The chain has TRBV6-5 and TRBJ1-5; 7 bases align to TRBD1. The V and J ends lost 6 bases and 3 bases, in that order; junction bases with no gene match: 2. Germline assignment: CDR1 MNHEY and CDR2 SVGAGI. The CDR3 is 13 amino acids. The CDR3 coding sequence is TGTGCCAGCAGGGACAGGATCAATCAGCCCCAGCATTTT. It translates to CASRDRINQPQHF.

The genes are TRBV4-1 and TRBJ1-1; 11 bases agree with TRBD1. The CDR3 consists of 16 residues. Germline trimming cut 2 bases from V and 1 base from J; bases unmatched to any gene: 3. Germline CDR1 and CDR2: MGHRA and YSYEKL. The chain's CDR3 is CASSQRTGGPNTEAFF. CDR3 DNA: TGCGCCAGCAGCCAACGGACAGGGGGCCCGAACACTGAAGCTTTCTTT.

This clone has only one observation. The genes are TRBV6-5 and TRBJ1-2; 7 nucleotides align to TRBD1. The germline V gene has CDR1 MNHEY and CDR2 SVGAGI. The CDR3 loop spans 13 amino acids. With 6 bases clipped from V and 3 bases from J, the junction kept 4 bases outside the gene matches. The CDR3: CASRDTGDYGYTF. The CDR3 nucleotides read TGTGCCAGCAGGGACACAGGGGACTATGGCTACACCTTC.

CDR3: CASSLEGGLSSYEQYF. In nucleotides, the CDR3 is TGTGCCAGCAGCTTAGAGGGAGGCCTAAGCTCCTACGAGCAGTACTTC. The chain carries TRBV7-6 and TRBJ2-7; D possibly corresponds to TRBD2 (6 bases). Germline assignment: CDR1 SGHVS and CDR2 FNYEAQ. This CDR3 spans 16 amino acids. The germline V and J ends were trimmed by 1 base and 0 bases, with 13 bases remaining between them.

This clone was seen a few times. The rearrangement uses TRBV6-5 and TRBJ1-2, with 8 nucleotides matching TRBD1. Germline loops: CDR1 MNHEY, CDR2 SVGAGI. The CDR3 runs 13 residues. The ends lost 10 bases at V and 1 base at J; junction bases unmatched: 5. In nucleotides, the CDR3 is TGTGCCACCACGACAGGGGTTAACTATGGCTACACCTTC. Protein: CATTTGVNYGYTF.

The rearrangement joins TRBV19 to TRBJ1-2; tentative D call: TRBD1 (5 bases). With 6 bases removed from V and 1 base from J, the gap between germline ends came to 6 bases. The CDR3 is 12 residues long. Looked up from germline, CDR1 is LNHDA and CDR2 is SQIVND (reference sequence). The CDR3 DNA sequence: TGTGCCAGTAGCGACAGTAACTATGGCTACACCTTC. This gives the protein CASSDSNYGYTF.

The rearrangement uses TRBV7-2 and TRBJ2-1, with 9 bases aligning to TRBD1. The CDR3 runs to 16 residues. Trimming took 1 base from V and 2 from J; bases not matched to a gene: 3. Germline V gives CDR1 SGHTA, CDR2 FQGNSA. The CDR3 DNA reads TGTGCCAGCAGCTTAGACCGACAGGGGGCCTACAATGAGCAGTTCTTC. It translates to CASSLDRQGAYNEQFF.

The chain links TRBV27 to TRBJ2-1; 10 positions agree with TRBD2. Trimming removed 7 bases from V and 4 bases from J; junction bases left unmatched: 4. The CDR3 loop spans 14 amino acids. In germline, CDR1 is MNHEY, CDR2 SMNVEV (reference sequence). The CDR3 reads CASTVAGGYNEQFF. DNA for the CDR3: TGTGCCAGCACCGTAGCGGGGGGTTACAATGAGCAGTTCTTC.

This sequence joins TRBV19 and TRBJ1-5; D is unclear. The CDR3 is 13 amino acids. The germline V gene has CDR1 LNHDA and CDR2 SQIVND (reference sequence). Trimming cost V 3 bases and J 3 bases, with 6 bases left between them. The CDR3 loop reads CASSMAVNQPQHF. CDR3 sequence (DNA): TGTGCCAGTAGTATGGCCGTCAATCAGCCCCAGCATTTT.

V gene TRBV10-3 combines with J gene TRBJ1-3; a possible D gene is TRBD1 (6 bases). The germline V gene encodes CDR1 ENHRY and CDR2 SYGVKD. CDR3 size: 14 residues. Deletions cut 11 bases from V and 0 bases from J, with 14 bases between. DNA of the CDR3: TGTGCCGCCAGGGGACGTAGCTCTGGAAACACCATATATTTT. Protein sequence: CAARGRSSGNTIYF.

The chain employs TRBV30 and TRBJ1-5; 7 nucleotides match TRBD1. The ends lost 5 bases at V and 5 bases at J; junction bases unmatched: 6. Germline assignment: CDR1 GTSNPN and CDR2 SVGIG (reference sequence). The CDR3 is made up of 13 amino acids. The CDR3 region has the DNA TGTGCCTGGTCCGGGACAGAGGATCAGCCCCAGCATTTT. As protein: CAWSGTEDQPQHF.

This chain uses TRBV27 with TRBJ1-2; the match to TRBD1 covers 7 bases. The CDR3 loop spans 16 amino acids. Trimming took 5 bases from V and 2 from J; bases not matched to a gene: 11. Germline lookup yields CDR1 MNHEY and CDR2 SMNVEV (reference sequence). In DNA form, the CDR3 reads TGTGCCAGCAGTCCGACGATTTCGGGACAGAACTATGGCTACACCTTC. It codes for CASSPTISGQNYGYTF.

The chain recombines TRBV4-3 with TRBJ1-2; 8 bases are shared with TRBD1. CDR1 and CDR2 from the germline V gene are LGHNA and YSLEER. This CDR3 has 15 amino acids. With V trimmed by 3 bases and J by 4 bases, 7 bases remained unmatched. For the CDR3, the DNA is TGCGCCAGCAGCCAGGGGGGACAGGCGATCTATGGCTACACCTTC. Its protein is CASSQGGQAIYGYTF.

CDR3 in amino acids: CASSPGTGGAADTQYF. The DNA of the CDR3 is TGCGCCAGCAGCCCCGGGACAGGTGGGGCGGCAGATACGCAGTATTTT. J is TRBJ2-3 and V is TRBV5-1; 8 nucleotides agree with TRBD1. The germline V gene encodes CDR1 SGHRS and CDR2 YFSETQ. This CDR3 spans 16 amino acids. Unmatched junction bases numbered 11, after V lost 4 bases and J lost 4 bases.

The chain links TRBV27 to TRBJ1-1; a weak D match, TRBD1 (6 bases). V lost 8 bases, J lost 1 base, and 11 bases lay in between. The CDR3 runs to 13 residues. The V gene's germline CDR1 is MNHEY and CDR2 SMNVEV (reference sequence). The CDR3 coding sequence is TGTGCCAGCCAAGGACAGTCGAACACTGAAGCTTTCTTT. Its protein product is CASQGQSNTEAFF.

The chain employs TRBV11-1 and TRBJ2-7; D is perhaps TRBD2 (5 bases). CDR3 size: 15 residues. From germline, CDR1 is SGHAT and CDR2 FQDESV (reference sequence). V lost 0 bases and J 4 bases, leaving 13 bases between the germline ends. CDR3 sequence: CASSLASGWTYEQYF. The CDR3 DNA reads TGTGCCAGCAGCTTAGCTTCGGGGTGGACGTACGAGCAGTACTTC.

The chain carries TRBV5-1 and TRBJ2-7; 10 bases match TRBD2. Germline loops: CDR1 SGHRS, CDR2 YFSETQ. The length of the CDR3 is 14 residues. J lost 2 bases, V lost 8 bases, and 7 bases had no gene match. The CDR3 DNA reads TGCGCCAGTAAAAGCGGGGGGGAGACCTACGAGCAGTACTTC. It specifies CASKSGGETYEQYF. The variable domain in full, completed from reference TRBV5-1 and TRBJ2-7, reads KAGVTQTPRYLIKTRGQQVTLSCSPISGHRSVSWYQQTPGQGLQFLFEYFSETQRNKGNFPGRFSGRQFSNSRSEMNVSTLELGDSALYLCASKSGGETYEQYFGPGTRLTVT.

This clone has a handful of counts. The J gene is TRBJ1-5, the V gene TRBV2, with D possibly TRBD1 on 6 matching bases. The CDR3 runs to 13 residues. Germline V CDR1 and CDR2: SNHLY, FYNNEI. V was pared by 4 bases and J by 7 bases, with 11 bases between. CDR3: CASSGQVEQPQHF. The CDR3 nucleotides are TGTGCCAGCAGTGGACAGGTAGAACAGCCCCAGCATTTT.

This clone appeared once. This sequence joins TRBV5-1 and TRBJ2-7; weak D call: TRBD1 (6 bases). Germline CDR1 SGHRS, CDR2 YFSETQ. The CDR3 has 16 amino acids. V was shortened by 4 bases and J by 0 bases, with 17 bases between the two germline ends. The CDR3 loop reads CASSLYFQGSSYEQYF. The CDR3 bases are TGCGCCAGCAGCCTCTACTTCCAGGGGAGCTCCTACGAGCAGTACTTC.

The DNA of the CDR3 is TGTGCCAGCTCACCACCAGGGGGGACAGGGGTTCCAGCTTTCTTT. Translation: CASSPPGGTGVPAFF. This chain joins TRBV18 and TRBJ1-1; the match to TRBD1 covers 10 bases. In germline, CDR1 is KGHSH, CDR2 LQKENI. Unmatched junction bases numbered 8, after V lost 0 bases and J lost 10 bases. The CDR3 has 15 amino acids.

The CDR3 bases are TGCGCCAGCAGCCAAGACGGCCGGGATCAGCCCCAGCATTTT. Protein product: CASSQDGRDQPQHF. The chain links TRBV4-1 to TRBJ1-5; no reliable D call. The CDR3 sequence is 14 residues long. The V end lost 0 bases, the J end lost 5 bases, and 8 bases lay between the germline ends. The germline V gene has CDR1 MGHRA and CDR2 YSYEKL.

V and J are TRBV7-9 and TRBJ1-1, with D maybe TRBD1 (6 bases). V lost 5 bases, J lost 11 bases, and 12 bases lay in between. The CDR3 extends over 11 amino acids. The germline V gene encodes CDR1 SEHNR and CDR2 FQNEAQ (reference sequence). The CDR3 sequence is CASSQQTGAFF. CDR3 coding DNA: TGTGCCAGCAGCCAGCAGACAGGCGCTTTCTTT. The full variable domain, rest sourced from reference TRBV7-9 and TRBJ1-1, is DTGVSQNPRHKITKRGQNVTFRCDPISEHNRLYWYRQTLGQGPEFLTYFQNEAQLEKSRLLSDRFSAERPKGSFSTLEIQRTEQGDSAMYLCASSQQTGAFFGQGTRLTVV.